This entry concerns a single T cell receptor (beta chain). V lost 6 bases, J lost 5 bases, and 13 bases lay in between. Germline V gene lookup returns CDR1 MDHEN and CDR2 SYDVKM. The CDR3 spans 14 residues. This record belongs to a study of T-cell reconstitution after alpha-beta-depleted transplantation in children. Unique molecular identifiers were incorporated when the TCRbeta library was constructed. TCRdb re-analysed the PCR reads in MiXCR, keeping a single row per CDR3 protein. The sample consists of hundreds of thousands of distinct CDR3 sequences, around 16% of them appearing once. Specimen: PBMCs from the stem cell graft donor, collected from the stem cell graft. This TCR was sampled from a human donor who donated a stem cell graft to a child with acute myeloid leukemia. The chain couples TRBV28 to TRBJ2-2; a weak D match, TRBD2 (5 bases). The CDR3 reads CASSHSGRTGELFF. CDR3 nucleotide sequence: TGTGCCAGCAGCCACTCGGGGAGAACCGGGGAGCTGTTTTTT.